This T cell receptor beta chain was documented in a study of shared T cell receptors in the human thymus. Profiling relied on immunoSEQ multiplex PCR, and the TCRdb table lists in-frame clones only, not all of them. The sample yields about 540,000 clones, roughly 74% seen once. The J segment lost 2 bases and the V segment lost 4 bases, leaving 10 bases of the junction unmatched. The CDR3 consists of 16 residues. Germline lookup yields CDR1 SGHVS and CDR2 FNYEAQ. This sample also belongs to another study, concerning human thymus T cells. That paper adds: Within thymic and blood repertoires, V and J gene usage appeared to be biased. Thymic repertoires overlap heavily among unrelated individuals, related research has reported.

The chain couples TRBV7-6 to TRBJ2-7; 8 bases are a match to TRBD2. This clonotype originated in a boy under three years old with a congenital heart defect. The sample was thymocytes. The CDR3 DNA reads TGTGCCAGCAGCTCCCTACCAGCGGGAGCCACCTACGAGCAGTACTTC. This codes for CASSSLPAGATYEQYF.